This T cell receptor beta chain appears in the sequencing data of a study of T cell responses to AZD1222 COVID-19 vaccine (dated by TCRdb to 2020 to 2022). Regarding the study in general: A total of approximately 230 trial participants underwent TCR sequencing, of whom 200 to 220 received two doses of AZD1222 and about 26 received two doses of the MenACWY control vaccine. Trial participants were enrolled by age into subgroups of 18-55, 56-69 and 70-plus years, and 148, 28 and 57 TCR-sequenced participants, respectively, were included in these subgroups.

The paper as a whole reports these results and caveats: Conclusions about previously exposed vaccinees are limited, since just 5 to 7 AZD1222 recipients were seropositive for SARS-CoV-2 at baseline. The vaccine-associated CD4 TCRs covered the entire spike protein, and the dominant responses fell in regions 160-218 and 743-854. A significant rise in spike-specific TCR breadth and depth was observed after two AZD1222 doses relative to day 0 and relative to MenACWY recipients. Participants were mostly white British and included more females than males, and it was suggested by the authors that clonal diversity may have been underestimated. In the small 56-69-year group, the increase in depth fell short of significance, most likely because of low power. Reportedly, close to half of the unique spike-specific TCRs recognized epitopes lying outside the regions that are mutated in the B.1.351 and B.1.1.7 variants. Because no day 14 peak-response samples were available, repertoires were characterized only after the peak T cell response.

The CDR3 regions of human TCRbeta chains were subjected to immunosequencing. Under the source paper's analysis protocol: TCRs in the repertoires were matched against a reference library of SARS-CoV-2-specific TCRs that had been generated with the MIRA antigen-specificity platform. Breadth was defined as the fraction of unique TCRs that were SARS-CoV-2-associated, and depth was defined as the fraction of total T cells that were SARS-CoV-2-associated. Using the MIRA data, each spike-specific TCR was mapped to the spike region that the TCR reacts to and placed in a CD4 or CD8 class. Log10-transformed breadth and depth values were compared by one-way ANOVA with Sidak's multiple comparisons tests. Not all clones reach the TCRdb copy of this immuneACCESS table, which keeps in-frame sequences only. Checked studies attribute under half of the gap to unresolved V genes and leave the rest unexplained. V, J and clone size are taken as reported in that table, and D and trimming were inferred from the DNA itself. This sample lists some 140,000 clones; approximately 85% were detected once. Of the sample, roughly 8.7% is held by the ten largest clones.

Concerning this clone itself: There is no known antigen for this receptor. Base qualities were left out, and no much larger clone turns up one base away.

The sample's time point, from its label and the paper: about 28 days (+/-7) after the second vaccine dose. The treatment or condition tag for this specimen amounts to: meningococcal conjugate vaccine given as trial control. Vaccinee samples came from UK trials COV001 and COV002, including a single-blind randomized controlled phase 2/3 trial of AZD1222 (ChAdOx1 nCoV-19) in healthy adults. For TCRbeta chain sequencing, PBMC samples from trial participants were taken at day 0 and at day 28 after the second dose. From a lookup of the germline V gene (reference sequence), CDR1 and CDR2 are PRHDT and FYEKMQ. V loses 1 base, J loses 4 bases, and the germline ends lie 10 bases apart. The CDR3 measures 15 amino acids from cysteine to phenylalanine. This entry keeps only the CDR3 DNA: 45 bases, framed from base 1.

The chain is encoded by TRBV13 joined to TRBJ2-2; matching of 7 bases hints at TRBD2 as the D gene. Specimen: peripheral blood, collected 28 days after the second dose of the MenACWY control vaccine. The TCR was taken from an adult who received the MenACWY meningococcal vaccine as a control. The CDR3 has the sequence CASSLAGGGTGELFF. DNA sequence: TGTGCCAGCAGCTTAGCGGGGGGCGGCACCGGGGAGCTGTTTTTT.